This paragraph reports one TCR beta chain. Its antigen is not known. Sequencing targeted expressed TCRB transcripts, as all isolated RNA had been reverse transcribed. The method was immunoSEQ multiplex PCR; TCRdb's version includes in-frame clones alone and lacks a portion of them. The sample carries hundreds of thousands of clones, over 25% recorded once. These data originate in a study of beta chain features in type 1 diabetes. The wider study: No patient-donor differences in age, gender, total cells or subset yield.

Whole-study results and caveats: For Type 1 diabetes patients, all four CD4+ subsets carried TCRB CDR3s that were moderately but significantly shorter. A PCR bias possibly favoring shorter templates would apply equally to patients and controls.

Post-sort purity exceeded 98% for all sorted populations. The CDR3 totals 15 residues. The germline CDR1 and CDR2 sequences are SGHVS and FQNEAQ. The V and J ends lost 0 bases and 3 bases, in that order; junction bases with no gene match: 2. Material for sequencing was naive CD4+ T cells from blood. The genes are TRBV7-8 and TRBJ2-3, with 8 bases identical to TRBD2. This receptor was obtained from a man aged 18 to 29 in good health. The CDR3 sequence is CASSLAGRETDTQYF. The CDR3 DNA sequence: TGTGCCAGCAGCTTAGCCGGGAGGGAGACAGATACGCAGTATTTT.